The clone carrying this T cell receptor beta chain occurred once. The antigen remains undetermined. Regarding time point: patch test 1, 2 weeks after DPC sensitization. The treatment was: therapeutic diphenylcyclopropenone sensitization with weekly scalp DPC. From whole blood left unfractionated, total RNA was extracted. These data come from a study of human T cells and chemical hapten exposure. Study information: Patients had diphenylcyclopropenone applied to the scalp weekly throughout the approximately 23-week study. Regarding the study as a whole: TCRs at high frequency, those above 1 in 1000, did not change with DPC sensitization. Large CDR3 similarity clusters arose significantly more often from expanded TCRs than from controls.

TCRdb used MiXCR to reprocess the RACE reads, holding one entry per CDR3 protein. Found here are 380,000 or so distinct CDR3 sequences, about 4.8% of them singletons; the top ten hold under 3%. The sample consisted of whole blood, taken in connection with sensitization to the hapten diphenylcyclopropenone (DPC). The origin of this receptor is a woman between 50 and 59 years old with alopecia areata. Some clones in this sample may be carry-over from other donors' samples.

The CDR3 DNA is TGTGCCAGCTCCCCTAGGTTGGGTGAGCAGTTCTTC. The encoded protein is CASSPRLGEQFF. The rearrangement links TRBV18 to TRBJ2-1; D is ambiguous. The germline V gene encodes CDR1 KGHSH and CDR2 LQKENI. The CDR3 is made up of 12 amino acids. The V gene lost 6 bases and the J gene lost 9 bases, with 12 bases spanning the gap.